The next 13 T cell receptor beta chains were all read from a single sample in a study of CD8 T cells in acute hepatitis C reinfection. Using immunoSEQ multiplex PCR, the repertoire was profiled, and TCRdb retains in-frame clones only, with some absent. The repertoire holds fewer than 40,000 clones, with approximately 85% as singletons. As for time point: naive CD8 control sorted from an acute-time-point sample. The source material was naive CD8+ T cells from PBMCs. These receptors were obtained from a young woman who spontaneously cleared hepatitis C infection.

The chain links TRBV5-1 to TRBJ1-1; D is unclear. The V gene lost 1 base and the J gene lost 0 bases, with 10 bases spanning the gap. Germline V CDR1 and CDR2: SGHRS, YFSETQ. This CDR3 is 15 amino acids long. CDR3 in DNA: TGCGCCAGCAGCTTGTCCCCATCCTTGAACACTGAAGCTTTCTTT. The encoded protein is CASSLSPSLNTEAFF.

The J gene is TRBJ1-5, the V gene TRBV4-1; D perhaps matches TRBD1 (6 bases). Germline lookup yields CDR1 MGHRA and CDR2 YSYEKL. This CDR3 contains 16 residues. The V end was cut by 0 bases, the J end by 5 bases, with 14 bases between. The CDR3 loop reads CASSQEIRAGDQPQHF. In nucleotides, the CDR3 is TGCGCCAGCAGCCAAGAAATAAGGGCAGGGGATCAGCCCCAGCATTTT.

The chain combines TRBV4-1 with TRBJ2-1; unclear D gene. V lost 1 base, J lost 0 bases, and 7 bases lay in between. Germline CDR1 is MGHRA and CDR2 is YSYEKL. The CDR3 spans 15 residues. CDR3 nucleotide sequence: TGCGCCAGCAGCCAAGTCCCCCTCTCCTACAATGAGCAGTTCTTC. Translation gives CASSQVPLSYNEQFF.

This chain uses TRBV7-9 with TRBJ1-3; D gene uncertain. CDR3 length equals 15 residues. V dropped 5 bases and J dropped 0 bases, with 11 bases sitting between them. CDR1 SEHNR and CDR2 FQNEAQ come from the germline V gene (reference sequence). The CDR3 sequence is CASSPPGNSGNTIYF. CDR3 sequence (DNA): TGTGCCAGCAGCCCACCAGGAAACTCTGGAAACACCATATATTTT.

The V call is TRBV19, the J call TRBJ2-7; weak D call: TRBD2 (5 bases). The germline V and J ends were trimmed by 5 bases and 3 bases, with 14 bases remaining between them. Germline V gene data show CDR1 as LNHDA and CDR2 as SQIVND (reference sequence). The CDR3 loop spans 14 amino acids. The DNA of the CDR3 is TGTGCCAGTAGTGTTACCCTAGGAGGCTACGAGCAGTACTTC. Translated, it gives CASSVTLGGYEQYF.

This clone occurred a few times. The chain joins TRBV28 to TRBJ1-1; no clear D gene. This CDR3 is built from 13 residues. Germline V lookup: CDR1 MDHEN, CDR2 SYDVKM. Trimming pared 5 bases from V and 5 bases from J, leaving 12 bases between. The CDR3 DNA follows: TGTGCCAGCAGTCCCACAATGGGGACTGAAGCTTTCTTT. The encoded protein is CASSPTMGTEAFF.

This clone has only one observation. The chain uses TRBV27 and TRBJ2-2; a possible D gene is TRBD1 (5 bases). The CDR3 has 17 amino acids. CDR1 is MNHEY and CDR2 is SMNVEV in the germline V gene (reference sequence). Deletions cut 3 bases from V and 0 bases from J, with 14 bases between. In DNA form, the CDR3 reads TGTGCCAGCAGTTTTCCGCCAGGGCGAGCGAACACCGGGGAGCTGTTTTTT. Translated: CASSFPPGRANTGELFF.

The chain has TRBV4-1 and TRBJ2-7; D is possibly TRBD1 (5 bases). This CDR3 is 18 amino acids long. Per germline, CDR1 MGHRA and CDR2 YSYEKL. The V gene lost 0 bases and the J gene lost 5 bases, with 23 bases spanning the gap. The CDR3: CASSQELELGRGHDEQYF. CDR3 in DNA: TGCGCCAGCAGCCAAGAACTGGAACTTGGACGTGGACACGACGAGCAGTACTTC.

The chain uses TRBV29-1 and TRBJ2-7; 10 nucleotides match TRBD1. Germline CDR1 reads SQVTM; CDR2 reads ANQGSEA. This CDR3 has 15 residues. Trimming at V came to 4 bases and at J to 0 bases, leaving 6 bases not matched to a gene. CDR3 sequence reads: CSVVNWTGGSYEQYF. The CDR3 DNA reads TGCAGCGTTGTAAACTGGACAGGGGGCTCCTACGAGCAGTACTTC.

In regard to this clone: A read error may account for a junction end that differs from germline. Other DNA sequences in the sample encode the same CDR3. V is TRBV6-1 and J is TRBJ1-5, with TRBD1 as a possible D gene (5 bases). The CDR3 runs 17 residues. Germline loops: CDR1 MNHNS, CDR2 SASEGT. DNA of the CDR3: TGTGCCAGTAGTGTCTTACCGGGACCTTATAGCAATCAGCCCCAGCATTTT. Amino acids: CASSVLPGPYSNQPQHF.

The chain uses TRBV10-1 and TRBJ2-7; 8 bases align to TRBD1. The V and J ends lost 8 bases and 0 bases, in that order; junction bases with no gene match: 6. CDR3 length: 14 residues. Germline CDR1 and CDR2: WNHNN and SYGVQD (reference sequence). Written as DNA, the CDR3 is TGCGCCAGCTCCTCCGGGACAGGCTCCTACGAGCAGTACTTC. Protein: CASSSGTGSYEQYF.

This chain connects TRBV5-4 to TRBJ1-4; D not certain. The germline CDR1 and CDR2 sequences are SGHNT and YYREEE (reference sequence). This CDR3 comprises 14 residues. V was pared by 7 bases and J by 4 bases, with 14 bases between. The CDR3 reads CASALTGINEKLFF. CDR3 nucleotide sequence: TGTGCCAGCGCTCTAACCGGTATTAATGAAAAACTGTTTTTT.

The chain uses TRBV4-2 and TRBJ2-7; D possibly corresponds to TRBD1 (6 bases). This CDR3 has 14 residues. Trimming shortened V by 3 bases and J by 5 bases, and 14 bases separated the two germline ends. CDR1 LGHNA and CDR2 YNFKEQ come from the germline V gene. The CDR3 DNA sequence: TGTGCCAGCAGCCAGGCAAACAACAGGGACGAGCAGTACTTC. Encoded protein: CASSQANNRDEQYF.